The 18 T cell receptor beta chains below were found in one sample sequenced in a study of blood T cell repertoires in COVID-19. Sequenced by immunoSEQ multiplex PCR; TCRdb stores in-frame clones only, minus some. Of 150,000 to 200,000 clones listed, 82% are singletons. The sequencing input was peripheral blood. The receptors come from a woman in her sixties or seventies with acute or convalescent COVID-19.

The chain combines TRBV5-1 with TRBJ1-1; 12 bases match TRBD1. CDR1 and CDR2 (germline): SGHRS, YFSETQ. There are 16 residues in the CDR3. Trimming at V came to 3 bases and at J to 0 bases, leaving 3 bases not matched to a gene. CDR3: CASSWGQGALNTEAFF. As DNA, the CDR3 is TGCGCCAGCAGCTGGGGACAGGGGGCTTTGAACACTGAAGCTTTCTTT.

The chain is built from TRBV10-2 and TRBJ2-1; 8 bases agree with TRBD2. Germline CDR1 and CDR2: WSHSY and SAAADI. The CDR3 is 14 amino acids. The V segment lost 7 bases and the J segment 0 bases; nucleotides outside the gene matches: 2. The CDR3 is CASTLAGSYNEQFF. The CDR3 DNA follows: TGCGCCAGCACCCTAGCGGGCTCCTACAATGAGCAGTTCTTC.

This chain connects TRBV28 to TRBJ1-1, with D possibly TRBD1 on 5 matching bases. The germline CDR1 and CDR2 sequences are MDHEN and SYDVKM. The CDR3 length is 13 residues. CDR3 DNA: TGTGGGGTGTTAGGGGTGACGAACACTGAAGCTTTCTTT. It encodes CGVLGVTNTEAFF.

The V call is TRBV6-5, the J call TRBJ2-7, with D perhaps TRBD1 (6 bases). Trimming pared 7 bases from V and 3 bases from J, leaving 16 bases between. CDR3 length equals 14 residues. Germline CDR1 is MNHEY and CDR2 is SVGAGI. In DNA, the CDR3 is TGTGCCAGCATTTGGGACAAAGTTGGCTACGAGCAGTACTTC. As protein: CASIWDKVGYEQYF.

CDR3 sequence reads: CASLTGTEAFF. The CDR3 bases are TGTGCCAGCCTAACGGGCACTGAAGCTTTCTTT. The J gene is TRBJ1-1, the V gene TRBV7-2, with D hard to call. Germline V lookup: CDR1 SGHTA, CDR2 FQGNSA. Deletions cut 8 bases from V and 4 bases from J, with 8 bases between. The CDR3 spans 11 residues.

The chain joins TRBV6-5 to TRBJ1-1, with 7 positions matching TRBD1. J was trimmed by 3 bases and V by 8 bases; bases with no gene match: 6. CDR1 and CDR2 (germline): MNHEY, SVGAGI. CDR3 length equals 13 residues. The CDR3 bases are TGTGCCAGCTGCCGGGACAGACACACTGAAGCTTTCTTT. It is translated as CASCRDRHTEAFF.

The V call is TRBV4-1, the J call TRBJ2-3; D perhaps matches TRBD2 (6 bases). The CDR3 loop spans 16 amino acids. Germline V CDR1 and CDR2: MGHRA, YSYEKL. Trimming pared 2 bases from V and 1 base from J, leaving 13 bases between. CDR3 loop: CASSQQLASRTDTQYF. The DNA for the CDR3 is TGCGCCAGCAGCCAACAACTAGCTTCTCGCACAGATACGCAGTATTTT.

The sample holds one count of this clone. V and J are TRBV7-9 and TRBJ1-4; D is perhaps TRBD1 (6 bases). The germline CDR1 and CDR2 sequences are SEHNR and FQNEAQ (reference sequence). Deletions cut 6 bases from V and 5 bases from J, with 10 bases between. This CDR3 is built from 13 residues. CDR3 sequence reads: CASRGQTNEKLFF. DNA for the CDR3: TGTGCCAGCAGGGGACAAACAAATGAAAAACTGTTTTTT.

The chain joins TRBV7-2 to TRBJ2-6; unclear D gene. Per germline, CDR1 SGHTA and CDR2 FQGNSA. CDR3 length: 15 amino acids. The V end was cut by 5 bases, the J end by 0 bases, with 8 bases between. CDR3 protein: CASSPRASGANVLTF. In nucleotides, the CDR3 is TGTGCCAGCAGCCCGAGAGCCTCTGGGGCCAACGTCCTGACTTTC.

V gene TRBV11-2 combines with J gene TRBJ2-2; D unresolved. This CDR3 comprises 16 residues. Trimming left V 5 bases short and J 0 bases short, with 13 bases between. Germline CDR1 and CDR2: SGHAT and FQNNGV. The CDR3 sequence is CASSPRLLANTGELFF. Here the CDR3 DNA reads TGTGCCAGCAGCCCCCGACTCCTCGCGAACACCGGGGAGCTGTTTTTT.

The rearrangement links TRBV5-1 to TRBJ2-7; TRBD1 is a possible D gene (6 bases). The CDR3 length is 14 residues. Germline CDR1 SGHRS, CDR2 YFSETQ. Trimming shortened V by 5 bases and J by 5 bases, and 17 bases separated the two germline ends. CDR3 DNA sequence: TGCGCCAGCAGTCAATACAGGGAACTTGACGAGCAGTACTTC. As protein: CASSQYRELDEQYF.

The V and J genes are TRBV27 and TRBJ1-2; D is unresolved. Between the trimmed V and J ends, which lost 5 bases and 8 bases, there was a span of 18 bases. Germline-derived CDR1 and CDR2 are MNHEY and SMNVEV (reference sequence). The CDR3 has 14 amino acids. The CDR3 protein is CASSLAYPPVGYTF. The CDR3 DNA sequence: TGTGCCAGCAGTCTAGCCTACCCCCCCGTAGGCTACACCTTC.

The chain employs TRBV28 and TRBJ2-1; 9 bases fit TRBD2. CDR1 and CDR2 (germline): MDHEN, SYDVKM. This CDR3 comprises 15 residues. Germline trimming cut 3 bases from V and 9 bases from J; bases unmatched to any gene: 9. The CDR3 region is CASSFAGGGAVEQFF. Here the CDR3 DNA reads TGTGCCAGCAGTTTCGCGGGCGGGGGGGCGGTTGAGCAGTTCTTC.

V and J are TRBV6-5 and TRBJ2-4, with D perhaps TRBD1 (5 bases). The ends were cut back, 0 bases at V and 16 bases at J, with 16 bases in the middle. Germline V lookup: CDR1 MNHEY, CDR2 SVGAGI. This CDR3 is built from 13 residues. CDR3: CASSYSSQDKVYF. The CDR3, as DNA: TGTGCCAGCAGTTACTCGTCACAGGACAAGGTCTACTTC.

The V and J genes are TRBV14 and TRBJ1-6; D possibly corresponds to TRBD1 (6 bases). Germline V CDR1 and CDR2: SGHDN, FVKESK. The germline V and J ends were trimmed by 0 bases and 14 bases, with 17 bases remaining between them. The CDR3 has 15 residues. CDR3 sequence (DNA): TGTGCCAGCAGCCAAGACAGGGGCGCTTTCGGAACCCTCCACTTT. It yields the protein CASSQDRGAFGTLHF.

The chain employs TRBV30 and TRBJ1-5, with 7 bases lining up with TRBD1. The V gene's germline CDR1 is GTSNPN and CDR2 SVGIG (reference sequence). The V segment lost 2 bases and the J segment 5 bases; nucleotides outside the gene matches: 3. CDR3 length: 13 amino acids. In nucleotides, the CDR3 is TGTGCCTGGAGTCAGGGGGGCGATCAGCCCCAGCATTTT. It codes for CAWSQGGDQPQHF.

The CDR3: CASSWRAGGRVGELFF. The DNA of the CDR3 is TGTGCCAGCAGCTGGAGGGCGGGAGGAAGGGTCGGGGAGCTGTTTTTT. J is TRBJ2-2 and V is TRBV7-2; 8 positions agree with TRBD2. Looked up from germline, CDR1 is SGHTA and CDR2 is FQGNSA. V lost 4 bases and J lost 7; bases outside the gene matches: 11. The CDR3 runs to 16 residues.

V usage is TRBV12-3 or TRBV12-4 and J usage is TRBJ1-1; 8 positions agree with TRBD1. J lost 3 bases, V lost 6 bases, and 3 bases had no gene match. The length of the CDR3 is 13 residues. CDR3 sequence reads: CASSKDRDTEAFF. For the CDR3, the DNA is TGTGCCAGCAGCAAGGACAGGGACACTGAAGCTTTCTTT.